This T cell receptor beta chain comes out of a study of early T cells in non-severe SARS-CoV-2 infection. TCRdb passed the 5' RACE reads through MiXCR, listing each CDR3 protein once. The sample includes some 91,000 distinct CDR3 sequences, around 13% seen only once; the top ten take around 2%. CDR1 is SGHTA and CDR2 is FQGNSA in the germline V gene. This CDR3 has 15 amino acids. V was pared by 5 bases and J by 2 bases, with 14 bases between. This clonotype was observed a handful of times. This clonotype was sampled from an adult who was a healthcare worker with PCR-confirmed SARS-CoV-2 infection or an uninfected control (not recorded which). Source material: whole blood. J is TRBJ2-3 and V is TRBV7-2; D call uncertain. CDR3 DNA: TGTGCCAGCAGCCTAAGTCAAGCCCCCACAGATACGCAGTATTTT. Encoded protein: CASSLSQAPTDTQYF.